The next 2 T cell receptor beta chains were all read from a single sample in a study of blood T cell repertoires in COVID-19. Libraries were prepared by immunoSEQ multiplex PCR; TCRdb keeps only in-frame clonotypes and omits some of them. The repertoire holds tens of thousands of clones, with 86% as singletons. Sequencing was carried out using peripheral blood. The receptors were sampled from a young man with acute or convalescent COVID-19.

DNA of the CDR3: TGTGCCAGCTCAGGTCCGGGGTCTGGAAACACCATATATTTT. It translates to CASSGPGSGNTIYF. The chain couples TRBV18 to TRBJ1-3, with unresolved D. Trimming pared 5 bases from V and 1 base from J, leaving 9 bases between. Germline CDR1 and CDR2: KGHSH and LQKENI. This CDR3 has 14 residues.

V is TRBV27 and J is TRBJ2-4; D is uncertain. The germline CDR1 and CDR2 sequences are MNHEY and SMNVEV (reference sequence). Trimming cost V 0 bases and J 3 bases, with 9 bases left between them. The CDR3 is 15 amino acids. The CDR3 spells CASSLSSQSKNIQYF. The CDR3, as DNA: TGTGCCAGCAGTTTATCTAGCCAGAGCAAAAACATTCAGTACTTC.